The 29 T cell receptor beta chains given below trace back to one sample, sequenced in a study of CD8 T cells in Susac syndrome. With random hexamers, reverse transcription was performed on about 0.45 to 1 ug of RNA. TCRdb reprocessed the immunoSEQ multiplex PCR reads with MiXCR, giving one entry per CDR3 protein. The top ten clones hold 0.093% of a sample with about 120,000 distinct CDR3 sequences, about 92% of them seen once. Sequencing was done on a sample of CD4+ T cells from PBMCs. The source is a human donor with multiple sclerosis.

J is TRBJ2-3 and V is TRBV30; 7 bases align to TRBD2. The germline V gene has CDR1 GTSNPN and CDR2 SVGIG (reference sequence). The CDR3 contains 16 residues. Trimming removed 0 bases from V and 0 bases from J; junction bases left unmatched: 6. CDR3 residues: CAWSVLSGTSTDTQYF. The CDR3 DNA sequence: TGTGCCTGGAGTGTACTAAGCGGGACTAGCACAGATACGCAGTATTTT.

This clonotype was seen a few times. The chain employs TRBV3-1 and TRBJ2-7; 10 bases agree with TRBD1. The CDR3 contains 15 residues. J was trimmed by 5 bases and V by 4 bases; bases with no gene match: 8. The germline gives CDR1 LGHDT, CDR2 YNNKEL (reference sequence). This CDR3 is CASSPRGTGDHEQYF. The CDR3 DNA reads as TGTGCCAGCAGCCCTCGAGGGACAGGGGACCACGAGCAGTACTTC.

The chain couples TRBV12-3 or TRBV12-4 to TRBJ2-5; TRBD1 aligns across 11 bases. The V segment lost 6 bases and the J segment 6 bases; nucleotides outside the gene matches: 12. The length of the CDR3 is 16 residues. CDR3 DNA sequence: TGTGCCAGCAGCGTCTCCGGGACAGGGGGTTCGAAGACCCAGTACTTC. Translated, it gives CASSVSGTGGSKTQYF.

The V and J genes are TRBV7-6 and TRBJ1-1, with TRBD1 as a possible D gene (5 bases). CDR1 is SGHVS and CDR2 is FNYEAQ in the germline V gene. V was pared by 4 bases and J by 6 bases, with 15 bases between. This CDR3 has 14 residues. This chain's CDR3 is CASSSSQEGAEAFF. Written as DNA, the CDR3 is TGTGCCAGCAGCTCCTCACAGGAAGGGGCTGAAGCTTTCTTT.

V gene TRBV4-1 combines with J gene TRBJ2-2; either TRBD1 or TRBD2 may supply D (6 bases each). Germline V gene lookup returns CDR1 MGHRA and CDR2 YSYEKL. The CDR3 extends over 16 amino acids. V was clipped by 1 base and J by 4 bases, with 13 bases between them. CDR3 sequence: CASSQVRGLGTGELFF. CDR3 in DNA: TGCGCCAGCAGCCAAGTACGGGGGCTCGGCACCGGGGAGCTGTTTTTT.

The chain joins TRBV20-1 to TRBJ2-1; 9 bases map to TRBD2. CDR3 size: 13 residues. CDR1 and CDR2 from the germline V gene are DFQATT and SNEGSKA (reference sequence). V gave up 4 bases and J gave up 8 bases; unmatched junction bases: 6. The CDR3 nucleotides read TGCAGTGCTACGGGACTAGCTTTAGATGAGCAGTTCTTC. It yields the protein CSATGLALDEQFF.

The rearrangement uses TRBV21-1 and TRBJ2-6; the table's TRBD1 call for D was not verified on the DNA. TRBV21-1 is a pseudogene locus. The CDR3 is 16 residues long. The CDR3 nucleotides read TGTGCCAGCAGCAAAGTGGCGGACAGAGGAGCCAACGTCCTGACTTTC. It is translated as CASSKVADRGANVLTF.

The genes are TRBV20-1 and TRBJ1-6; tentative D call: TRBD1 (6 bases). From germline, CDR1 is DFQATT and CDR2 SNEGSKA (reference sequence). Trimming left V 6 bases short and J 9 bases short, with 21 bases between. The CDR3 totals 15 residues. The CDR3 spells CSATGTPIGTSPLHF. The CDR3 region has the DNA TGCAGTGCCACCGGGACACCCATCGGCACTTCACCCCTCCACTTT.

The DNA for the CDR3 is TGCGCCAGCGCGGAGGCGAAGACCCAGTACTTC. Translated: CASAEAKTQYF. The chain carries TRBV10-2 and TRBJ2-5; TRBD2 is a possible D gene (5 bases). The CDR3 has 11 residues. CDR1 is WSHSY and CDR2 is SAAADI in the germline V gene. The ends were cut back, 8 bases at V and 6 bases at J, with 10 bases in the middle.

This sequence joins TRBV6-5 and TRBJ1-2; D unresolved. The V gene's germline CDR1 is MNHEY and CDR2 SVGAGI. This CDR3 is built from 15 residues. V was clipped by 1 base and J by 0 bases, with 9 bases between them. As DNA, the CDR3 is TGTGCCAGCAGTTACTTACAAGAATCTAACTATGGCTACACCTTC. It is translated as CASSYLQESNYGYTF.

This chain uses TRBV30 with TRBJ2-1, with D uncertain. This CDR3 spans 10 amino acids. In germline, CDR1 is GTSNPN, CDR2 SVGIG (reference sequence). V lost 4 bases and J lost 10, with 8 bases in between. The CDR3 region is CAWIEYEQFF. For the CDR3, the DNA is TGTGCCTGGATTGAGTACGAGCAGTTCTTC.

The chain combines TRBV27 with TRBJ2-3; D uncertain. Germline-derived CDR1 and CDR2 are MNHEY and SMNVEV (reference sequence). The CDR3 is 13 residues long. Trimming pared 2 bases from V and 6 bases from J, leaving 9 bases between. CDR3 sequence reads: CASSLIFRDTQYF. Written as DNA, the CDR3 is TGTGCCAGCAGTTTAATATTCCGCGATACGCAGTATTTT.

V is TRBV3-1 and J is TRBJ2-3; D possibly corresponds to TRBD2 (6 bases). Germline V gene lookup returns CDR1 LGHDT and CDR2 YNNKEL (reference sequence). The CDR3 sequence is 16 residues long. V lost 3 bases and J 4 bases, leaving 17 bases between the germline ends. The CDR3 sequence is CASSHERGLLPDTQYF. For the CDR3, the DNA is TGTGCCAGCAGCCATGAAAGGGGACTGTTACCAGATACGCAGTATTTT.

The chain uses TRBV19 and TRBJ2-5, with D unresolved. Trimming cost V 3 bases and J 1 base, with 18 bases left between them. There are 17 residues in the CDR3. Germline-derived CDR1 and CDR2 are LNHDA and SQIVND (reference sequence). CDR3 coding DNA: TGTGCCAGTAGTATTAATGGAGTCTGGAACAGCCAAGAGACCCAGTACTTC. It translates to CASSINGVWNSQETQYF.

The chain is built from TRBV6-5 and TRBJ1-2; D remains ambiguous. Trimming cost V 2 bases and J 0 bases, with 7 bases left between them. Per the germline V gene, CDR1 is MNHEY and CDR2 is SVGAGI. The CDR3 extends over 14 amino acids. This CDR3 reads CASSYRSANYGYTF. CDR3 bases: TGTGCCAGCAGTTACCGTTCAGCTAACTATGGCTACACCTTC.

The chain joins TRBV7-3 to TRBJ2-3; perhaps TRBD2 as D (6 bases). In germline, CDR1 is SGHTA, CDR2 FQGTGA. This CDR3 has 15 residues. V gave up 2 bases and J gave up 0 bases, with 9 bases separating them. CDR3 nucleotides: TGTGCCAGCAGCTTATCCGGACTAAGCACAGATACGCAGTATTTT. Protein product: CASSLSGLSTDTQYF.

The CDR3 reads CASSGGGGGNGYTF. As DNA, the CDR3 is TGTGCCAGCAGTGGTGGAGGGGGCGGAAATGGCTACACCTTC. The rearrangement links TRBV2 to TRBJ1-2; TRBD1 aligns across 7 bases. The V gene's germline CDR1 is SNHLY and CDR2 FYNNEI. The CDR3 is made up of 14 amino acids. Trimming cost V 4 bases and J 6 bases; bases outside gene matches: 8.

The rearrangement links TRBV4-3 to TRBJ1-4, with D uncertain. The length of the CDR3 is 14 residues. The germline V gene encodes CDR1 LGHNA and CDR2 YSLEER. V lost 4 bases and J 3 bases, leaving 9 bases between the germline ends. CDR3 region: CASSRGRSNEKLFF. In nucleotides, the CDR3 is TGCGCCAGCAGCCGAGGCCGGTCTAATGAAAAACTGTTTTTT.

This clonotype has only one observation. The CDR3 nucleotides read TGTGCCAGCAGCCCGTTGGGGGGGTCCACCTACGAGCAGTACTTC. Translated: CASSPLGGSTYEQYF. This sequence joins TRBV9 and TRBJ2-7; TRBD2 matches 7 bases. CDR3 length equals 15 residues. CDR1 and CDR2 (germline): SGDLS, YYNGEE. Unmatched junction bases numbered 9, after V lost 4 bases and J lost 2 bases.

CDR3 bases: TGCAGTGCTAGAGTTGCAGGGCTTAACACTGAAGCTTTCTTT. Protein sequence: CSARVAGLNTEAFF. This chain joins TRBV20-1 and TRBJ1-1, with a weak D call TRBD1 (5 bases). Germline V gene sequence: CDR1 DFQATT, CDR2 SNEGSKA (reference sequence). V shed 1 base and J shed 2 bases, with 11 bases lying between them. CDR3 length: 14 amino acids.

This chain links TRBV30 with TRBJ2-5; D call uncertain. Germline V gives CDR1 GTSNPN, CDR2 SVGIG (reference sequence). The V gene lost 0 bases and the J gene lost 1 base, with 6 bases spanning the gap. This CDR3 spans 13 amino acids. The CDR3 DNA is TGTGCCTGGAGTGTAAACAGCCAAGAGACCCAGTACTTC. Protein product: CAWSVNSQETQYF.

The rearrangement uses TRBV3-1 and TRBJ2-1, with a weak D call TRBD2 (6 bases). The V and J ends lost 1 base and 3 bases respectively, with 10 bases between them. CDR1 and CDR2 from the germline V gene are LGHDT and YNNKEL (reference sequence). The CDR3 has 15 residues. This CDR3 reads CASSQGGTLYNEQFF. CDR3 bases: TGTGCCAGCAGCCAAGGCGGGACCCTCTACAATGAGCAGTTCTTC.

The chain carries TRBV28 and TRBJ2-2, with 12 positions matching TRBD2. CDR1 and CDR2 (germline): MDHEN, SYDVKM. The CDR3 runs 16 residues. With 2 bases clipped from V and 4 bases from J, the junction kept 2 bases outside the gene matches. Here the CDR3 reads CASSLLAGGPTGELFF. In DNA, the CDR3 is TGTGCCAGCAGTTTACTAGCGGGGGGGCCCACCGGGGAGCTGTTTTTT.

CDR3 nucleotides: TGTGCCAGCAGCTCCGTGAGAGGGTCTGAAGCTTTCTTT. Translation gives CASSSVRGSEAFF. J is TRBJ1-1 and V is TRBV13; D gene unclear. The germline V and J ends were trimmed by 4 bases and 6 bases, with 12 bases remaining between them. Germline loops: CDR1 PRHDT, CDR2 FYEKMQ (reference sequence). The CDR3 consists of 13 residues.

This chain links TRBV10-3 with TRBJ1-1; D is ambiguous. CDR1 is ENHRY, CDR2 SYGVKD, per germline. V was clipped by 3 bases and J by 5 bases, with 13 bases between them. The CDR3 has 14 amino acids. The CDR3 spells CAISDSGLSTEAFF. DNA for the CDR3: TGTGCCATCAGTGACAGCGGGTTATCTACTGAAGCTTTCTTT.

This clonotype was picked up one time. This rearrangement joins TRBV12-3 or TRBV12-4 to TRBJ1-1, with D tentatively TRBD1 (5 bases). CDR3 length: 12 amino acids. The V end lost 7 bases, the J end lost 7 bases, and 13 bases lay between the germline ends. The CDR3 nucleotides are TGTGCCAGCACTCGGGGGGGAGGTGAAGCTTTCTTT. Its translation is CASTRGGGEAFF.

The V gene is TRBV19, the J gene TRBJ1-5, with no clear D. Trimming pared 4 bases from V and 5 bases from J, leaving 9 bases between. This CDR3 comprises 13 residues. The germline CDR1 and CDR2 sequences are LNHDA and SQIVND (reference sequence). The CDR3 region is CASSSSTDQPQHF. DNA for the CDR3: TGTGCCAGTAGTAGCTCCACAGATCAGCCCCAGCATTTT.

V gene TRBV10-2 combines with J gene TRBJ1-6; no clear D gene. The V gene lost 0 bases and the J gene lost 8 bases, with 5 bases spanning the gap. From germline, CDR1 is WSHSY and CDR2 SAAADI. There are 13 residues in the CDR3. The CDR3 DNA is TGCGCCAGCAGTGAGTCGAATGATTCACCCCTCCACTTT. As protein: CASSESNDSPLHF.

The count of this clonotype is one. The chain combines TRBV24-1 with TRBJ1-5; D ambiguous. The ends were cut back, 4 bases at V and 2 bases at J, with 5 bases in the middle. This CDR3 is built from 13 residues. From germline, CDR1 is KGHDR and CDR2 SFDVKD. The CDR3 reads CATSEAGNQPQHF. The CDR3 DNA reads as TGTGCCACCAGTGAAGCAGGCAATCAGCCCCAGCATTTT.